The next 8 T cell receptor beta chains were all read from a single sample in a study of OX40 agonist ivuxolimab in advanced cancers. Here immunoSEQ multiplex PCR was the method, and the copy in TCRdb shows in-frame clones only, minus some. The repertoire holds some 83,000 clones, with around 86% as singletons. This specimen consisted of CD4+ or CD8+ T cells sorted from blood, obtained in a trial of the OX40 agonist ivuxolimab. The receptors were sampled from an adult with an advanced solid tumor such as melanoma, head and neck, liver or kidney cancer.

The chain uses TRBV18 and TRBJ2-5; 9 bases line up with TRBD2. CDR1 is KGHSH and CDR2 is LQKENI in the germline V gene. This CDR3 contains 18 residues. The V and J ends lost 2 bases and 2 bases, in that order; junction bases with no gene match: 12. The CDR3 sequence: CASSPWASGKAHQETQYF. CDR3 nucleotides: TGTGCCAGCTCACCATGGGCTAGCGGGAAGGCACATCAAGAGACCCAGTACTTC.

This chain links TRBV11-2 with TRBJ2-3, with 12 bases aligning to TRBD2. The V gene end was trimmed by 5 bases and the J gene end by 6 bases; junction bases not matched to a gene: 9. This CDR3 is built from 16 residues. The germline gives CDR1 SGHAT, CDR2 FQNNGV. The CDR3 DNA reads TGTGCCAGCAGCACCAGACTAGCGGGAGAAGGTGATACGCAGTATTTT. It translates to CASSTRLAGEGDTQYF.

Written as DNA, the CDR3 is TGTGCCACCAGGATCGATACGAGGGGCTACACCTTC. As protein: CATRIDTRGYTF. The rearrangement links TRBV28 to TRBJ1-2; the D is unclear. This CDR3 has 12 amino acids. Trimming removed 10 bases at V and 8 bases at J, with 17 bases between. CDR1 is MDHEN, CDR2 SYDVKM, per germline.

The chain links TRBV7-9 to TRBJ2-7, with 11 bases matching TRBD1. CDR3 size: 16 residues. V gave up 4 bases and J gave up 3 bases; unmatched junction bases: 8. Per the germline V gene, CDR1 is SEHNR and CDR2 is FQNEAQ (reference sequence). CDR3 residues: CASSSLDRGLNYEQYF. The DNA for the CDR3 is TGTGCCAGCAGCTCCCTGGACAGGGGGCTTAACTACGAGCAGTACTTC.

The CDR3 region has the DNA TGTGCCAGCAGCTCCAACACTGAAGCTTTCTTT. This sequence encodes CASSSNTEAFF. V gene TRBV6-5 combines with J gene TRBJ1-1; unclear D gene. With 6 bases removed from V and 2 bases from J, the gap between germline ends came to 4 bases. The CDR3 is made up of 11 amino acids. CDR1 is MNHEY and CDR2 is SVGAGI in the germline V gene.

The rearrangement links TRBV11-3 to TRBJ1-1; a possible D gene is TRBD1 (6 bases). Per the germline V gene, CDR1 is SGHNT and CDR2 is YENEEA. The CDR3 sequence is 15 residues long. Trimming removed 5 bases from V and 1 base from J, with 14 bases in between. CDR3 coding DNA: TGTGCCAGCAGCCTACTAGGGACAAAGAACACTGAAGCTTTCTTT. This encodes CASSLLGTKNTEAFF.

This clone was recorded only once. The V and J genes are TRBV7-9 and TRBJ2-1; the D is unclear. Trimming stripped 3 bases from V and 8 bases from J, with 20 bases between. The CDR3 spans 16 residues. Germline CDR1 SEHNR, CDR2 FQNEAQ (reference sequence). The CDR3 DNA sequence: TGTGCCAGCAGCTTTACCAGCGAAACCCTAGGCGATGAGCAGTTCTTC. It specifies CASSFTSETLGDEQFF.

The genes are TRBV5-1 and TRBJ1-1, with D tentatively TRBD1 (5 bases). The length of the CDR3 is 12 residues. Trimming shortened V by 2 bases and J by 7 bases, and 9 bases separated the two germline ends. In germline, CDR1 is SGHRS, CDR2 YFSETQ. The CDR3 nucleotides are TGCGCCAGCAGCTTACAGGTGGGTGAAGCTTTCTTT. Translating gives CASSLQVGEAFF.